This T cell receptor beta chain comes out of a study of blood T cell repertoires in COVID-19. Whole-study context: The United States, Italy and Spain supplied acute and convalescent COVID-19 samples.

Source study methods: Reference gene primer amplification gave nucleated cell count estimates. Data came from immunoSEQ multiplex PCR; TCRdb stores just in-frame clones and leaves some out. D and trimming were read from the DNA, whereas the V and J calls and clone size are those reported in that table. The table lists roughly 200,000 clones, approximately 85% of them singletons. The count of this clone is one. The germline V gene encodes CDR1 MGHDK and CDR2 SYGVNS. With V trimmed by 4 bases and J by 5 bases, 13 bases remained unmatched. The CDR3 sequence is 16 residues long. This chain joins TRBV25-1 and TRBJ2-5; 7 bases agree with TRBD2. Sample: peripheral blood. The receptor was derived from an older woman with acute or convalescent COVID-19. CDR3 sequence reads: CASSGGGLSRRETQYF. The CDR3 DNA follows: TGTGCCAGCAGTGGGGGGGGACTTTCAAGGAGGGAGACCCAGTACTTC.